This T cell receptor (beta chain) stems from a study of T cells in Graves' hyperthyroidism and ophthalmopathy. Study-wide findings and caveats: Patients with ophthalmopathy were separated from those with stable hyperthyroidism by a 13 V-J model.

Trimming removed 9 bases at V and 2 bases at J, with 17 bases between. This CDR3 region has 14 residues. Germline CDR1 is SNHLY and CDR2 is FYNNEI. This clonotype has at least ten counts. Antigen specificity is unknown. Amplification of TCR beta CDR3 regions used RNA as the template. Researchers ran a first-round RT-PCR on the TCR CDR3 using the HTBI primer set. TCRdb independently ran MiXCR on the multiplex PCR reads; one entry per CDR3 protein. Found here are hundreds of thousands of distinct CDR3 sequences, less than 25% of them singletons; the top ten hold over 30%. This clonotype originated in a man aged 25-45 years with Graves' ophthalmopathy. Sequences were obtained from blood. The chain uses TRBV2 and TRBJ2-7; possibly TRBD1 for D (6 bases). This CDR3 is CASLGQRIAYEQYF. CDR3 nucleotides: TGTGCCAGTCTCGGACAGCGTATCGCCTACGAGCAGTACTTC.